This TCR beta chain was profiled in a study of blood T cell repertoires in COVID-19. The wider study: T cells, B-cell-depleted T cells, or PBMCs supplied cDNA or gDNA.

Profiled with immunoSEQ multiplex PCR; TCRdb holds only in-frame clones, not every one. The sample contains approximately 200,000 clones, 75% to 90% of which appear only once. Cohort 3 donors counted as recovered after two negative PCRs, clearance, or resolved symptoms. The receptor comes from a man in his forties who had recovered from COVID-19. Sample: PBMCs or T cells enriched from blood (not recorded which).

CDR3 bases: TGTGCCAGCAGCGACGACAGGGTTGGTACTGAAGCTTTCTTT. It is translated as CASSDDRVGTEAFF. V and J are TRBV7-3 and TRBJ1-1; 7 bases fit TRBD1. The CDR3 is 14 residues long. The junction had 8 bases not matched to a gene; V was cut back by 5 bases and J by 5 bases. The germline V gene has CDR1 SGHTA and CDR2 FQGTGA. The full variable domain, its missing parts supplied by reference TRBV7-3 and TRBJ1-1, is GAGVSQTPSNKVTEKGKYVELRCDPISGHTALYWYRQSLGQGPEFLIYFQGTGAADDSGLPNDRFFAVRPEGSVSTLKIQRTERGDSAVYLCASSDDRVGTEAFFGQGTRLTVV.